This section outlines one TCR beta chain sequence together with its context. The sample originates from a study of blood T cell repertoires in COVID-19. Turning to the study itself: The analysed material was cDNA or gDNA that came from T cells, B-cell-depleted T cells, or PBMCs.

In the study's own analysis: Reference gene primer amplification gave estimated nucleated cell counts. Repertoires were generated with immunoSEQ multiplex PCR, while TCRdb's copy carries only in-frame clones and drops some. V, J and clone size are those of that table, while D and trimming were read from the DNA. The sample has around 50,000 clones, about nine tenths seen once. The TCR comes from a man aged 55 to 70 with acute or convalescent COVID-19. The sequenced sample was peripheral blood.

The CDR3 DNA is TGTGCCTGGAGTAACAGGGGAGAGTATGGCTACACCTTC. Residues: CAWSNRGEYGYTF. The genes are TRBV30 and TRBJ1-2; TRBD1 matches at 7 bases. Germline assignment: CDR1 GTSNPN and CDR2 SVGIG (reference sequence). The ends lost 2 bases at V and 5 bases at J; junction bases unmatched: 5. The CDR3 is 13 residues long.